These T cell receptor beta chains were read from a single sample in a study of T cell responses to AZD1222 COVID-19 vaccine. Assay: immunoSEQ multiplex PCR; the TCRdb copy retains only in-frame clones and omits some. The sample gives roughly 100,000 clones, roughly nine tenths of which show up once; about 3.7% is in the top ten. The sequencing used peripheral blood, collected on day 0 of AZD1222 vaccination. These receptors came from an adult in good health. CDR3s include the opening cysteine and the closing phenylalanine or tryptophan. A D gene is named only where the DNA matches it firmly. Not every row has a clone size; where given, it reads once, few, many or a size class.

clone size: once; J gene: TRBJ1-6; V gene: TRBV30; D gene: .; CDR3 DNA: TGTGCCTGGAGTGTATCAGGCAGGGGCACCCTCCACTTT; CDR3 protein: CAWSVSGRGTLHF
clone size: once; J gene: TRBJ1-2; V gene: TRBV10-3; D gene: .; CDR3 DNA: TGTGCCATCAGGGGACGGCTTTATGGCTACACCTTC; CDR3 protein: CAIRGRLYGYTF
clone size: .; J gene: TRBJ1-2; V gene: TRBV30; D gene: TRBD1; CDR3 DNA: TGTGCCTGGAGTGCGGGACAGCCGGGTAGCTATGGCTACACCTTC; CDR3 protein: CAWSAGQPGSYGYTF
clone size: .; J gene: TRBJ2-5; V gene: TRBV27; D gene: .; CDR3 DNA: TGTGCCAGCAGTTATGACTATGAAGAGACCCAGTACTTC; CDR3 protein: CASSYDYEETQYF
clone size: few; J gene: TRBJ1-1; V gene: TRBV3-1/TRBV3-2; D gene: .; CDR3 DNA: TGTGCCAGCAGCCAAGGGGGGCGGGGTGAAGCTTTCTTT; CDR3 protein: CASSQGGRGEAFF
clone size: .; J gene: TRBJ2-1; V gene: TRBV5-4; D gene: .; CDR3 DNA: TGTGCCAGCAGCAGGGGAGGTCGAGGACACGGCTCCTACAATGAGCAGTTCTTC; CDR3 protein: CASSRGGRGHGSYNEQFF
clone size: .; J gene: TRBJ2-3; V gene: TRBV5-6; D gene: TRBD2; CDR3 DNA: TGTGCCAGCAGCTTGAGGCGGGGGTTGAGCACAGATACGCAGTATTTT; CDR3 protein: CASSLRRGLSTDTQYF
clone size: .; J gene: TRBJ1-2; V gene: TRBV2; D gene: .; CDR3 DNA: TGTGCCAGCGGACAGTTGAACTATGGCTACACCTTC; CDR3 protein: CASGQLNYGYTF
clone size: .; J gene: TRBJ2-3; V gene: TRBV29-1; D gene: TRBD2; CDR3 DNA: TGCAGCTCCCCGCCCCCGGGACTAGCGGGGGGGCCAGATACGCAGTATTTT; CDR3 protein: CSSPPPGLAGGPDTQYF
clone size: .; J gene: TRBJ2-7; V gene: TRBV9; D gene: TRBD1; CDR3 DNA: TGTGCCAGCAGCGTAGCTACAGGGGCCTCCTACGAGCAGTACTTC; CDR3 protein: CASSVATGASYEQYF
clone size: .; J gene: TRBJ2-7; V gene: TRBV13; D gene: .; CDR3 DNA: TGTGCCAGCAGTGCCACCACTTCGGTGGGCGGCGAGCAGTACTTC; CDR3 protein: CASSATTSVGGEQYF
clone size: .; J gene: TRBJ2-1; V gene: TRBV27; D gene: TRBD1; CDR3 DNA: TGTGCCAGCACTCCAGGGGGCAATGAGCAGTTCTTC; CDR3 protein: CASTPGGNEQFF
clone size: .; J gene: TRBJ2-3; V gene: TRBV30; D gene: .; CDR3 DNA: TGTGCCTGGACTTCCTTTCCGAAGGTAGGAACAGATACGCAGTATTTT; CDR3 protein: CAWTSFPKVGTDTQYF
clone size: .; J gene: TRBJ2-7; V gene: TRBV11-2; D gene: TRBD2; CDR3 DNA: TGTGCCAGCAGCTTACACAGGACTAGCTACGAGCAGTACTTC; CDR3 protein: CASSLHRTSYEQYF
clone size: .; J gene: TRBJ1-3; V gene: TRBV30; D gene: .; CDR3 DNA: TGTGCCTGGAGTGTAAAAGGGTCTGGAAACACCATATATTTT; CDR3 protein: CAWSVKGSGNTIYF
clone size: .; J gene: TRBJ1-2; V gene: TRBV28; D gene: .; CDR3 DNA: TGTGCCAGCAGTTTCCAGTCTGGCTACACCTTC; CDR3 protein: CASSFQSGYTF